Listed here are 12 T cell receptor beta chains from one sample, sequenced in a study of blood T cell repertoires in COVID-19. Assay used: immunoSEQ multiplex PCR; TCRdb lists only in-frame clones, some missing. The table shows 200,000 or so clones, with 85% to 90% occurring only once. The sample comprised peripheral blood. All receptors come from a man aged 30 to 45 with COVID-19, enrolled during active disease.

This sequence joins TRBV12-5 and TRBJ1-1; a possible D gene is TRBD1 (6 bases). In germline, CDR1 is LGHNT, CDR2 FRNRAP. Deletions cut 3 bases from V and 1 base from J, with 15 bases between. The CDR3 covers 16 residues. The CDR3 loop is CASGFSQGKGNTEAFF. DNA for the CDR3: TGTGCTAGTGGTTTTTCGCAGGGGAAAGGGAACACTGAAGCTTTCTTT.

V and J are TRBV27 and TRBJ2-3, with TRBD1 matching over 7 bases. The CDR3 sequence is 15 residues long. Losses at the gene ends were 4 bases for V and 0 bases for J; bases not matched to a gene: 4. Per germline, CDR1 MNHEY and CDR2 SMNVEV (reference sequence). CDR3 in amino acids: CASSSTGVSTDTQYF. The CDR3 coding sequence is TGTGCCAGCAGTTCCACAGGGGTTAGCACAGATACGCAGTATTTT.

V and J are TRBV4-1 and TRBJ2-7, with 8 nucleotides matching TRBD1. CDR3 length: 14 residues. Germline V gene sequence: CDR1 MGHRA, CDR2 YSYEKL. The V and J ends lost 1 base and 5 bases, in that order; junction bases with no gene match: 4. CDR3 coding DNA: TGCGCCAGCAGCCAAGGGGACAGGTTCGACGAGCAGTACTTC. Translated, it gives CASSQGDRFDEQYF.

This chain connects TRBV18 to TRBJ2-1; 12 bases line up with TRBD2. In germline, CDR1 is KGHSH, CDR2 LQKENI. Unmatched junction bases numbered 11, after V lost 10 bases and J lost 7 bases. The CDR3 length is 15 residues. CDR3 loop: CATQPGLAGLNEQFF. CDR3 coding DNA: TGTGCCACCCAACCGGGACTAGCGGGCCTAAATGAGCAGTTCTTC.

The chain joins TRBV7-3 to TRBJ2-3; 7 bases align to TRBD2. Trimming took 2 bases from V and 5 from J; bases not matched to a gene: 4. Germline lookup yields CDR1 SGHTA and CDR2 FQGTGA. The CDR3 consists of 14 residues. The CDR3 loop is CASSLVAGRDTQYF. In DNA, the CDR3 is TGTGCCAGCAGCTTAGTAGCGGGCAGAGATACGCAGTATTTT.

V gene TRBV6-5 combines with J gene TRBJ2-1, with D perhaps TRBD2 (7 bases). CDR1 is MNHEY, CDR2 SVGAGI, per germline. V lost 4 bases and J lost 8, with 18 bases in between. The CDR3 totals 15 residues. The CDR3 coding sequence is TGTGCCAGCAGTTCGCGCGGGGGCCTAGGGGATGAGCAGTTCTTC. Its translation is CASSSRGGLGDEQFF.

The chain joins TRBV18 to TRBJ1-1; D not resolved. Between the trimmed V and J ends, which lost 3 bases and 5 bases, there was a span of 10 bases. The germline gives CDR1 KGHSH, CDR2 LQKENI. The CDR3 runs to 13 residues. The DNA of the CDR3 is TGTGCCAGCTCACCGGACGGGAGAACTGAAGCTTTCTTT. Translated: CASSPDGRTEAFF. Based on the CDR3 plus reference TRBV18 and TRBJ1-1, the full variable domain is NAGVMQNPRHLVRRRGQEARLRCSPMKGHSHVYWYRQLPEEGLKFMVYLQKENIIDESGMPKERFSAEFPKEGPSILRIQQVVRGDSAAYFCASSPDGRTEAFFGQGTRLTVV.

The chain has TRBV7-5 and TRBJ1-2. TRBV7-5 is marked as a pseudogene. The CDR3 is 16 amino acids. CDR3 sequence reads: CARSPRPRWRGNGYTF. The CDR3 DNA reads as TGTGCCAGAAGCCCCCGACCACGATGGAGGGGAAATGGCTACACCTTC.

The genes are TRBV27 and TRBJ1-2; 11 bases align to TRBD1. Germline V lookup: CDR1 MNHEY, CDR2 SMNVEV (reference sequence). The CDR3 spans 16 residues. V was pared by 1 base and J by 6 bases, with 7 bases of the junction left unmatched. CDR3 region: CASSLWTGGAYNGYTF. CDR3 DNA sequence: TGTGCCAGCAGTTTATGGACAGGGGGCGCTTATAATGGCTACACCTTC.

This sequence joins TRBV29-1 and TRBJ2-5, with 10 bases matching TRBD1. Germline V gene data show CDR1 as SQVTM and CDR2 as ANQGSEA. The CDR3 is made up of 15 amino acids. The V and J ends lost 3 bases and 0 bases, in that order; junction bases with no gene match: 4. CDR3 residues: CSVDRTGGNQETQYF. The CDR3 nucleotides are TGCAGCGTTGATAGGACAGGGGGAAACCAAGAGACCCAGTACTTC. Full variable domain (outside the CDR3, taken from reference TRBV29-1 and TRBJ2-5): SAVISQKPSRDICQRGTSLTIQCQVDSQVTMMFWYRQQPGQSLTLIATANQGSEATYESGFVIDKFPISRPNLTFSTLTVSNMSPEDSSIYLCSVDRTGGNQETQYFGPGTRLLVL.

The V call is TRBV29-1, the J call TRBJ1-5, with D perhaps TRBD1 (6 bases). The CDR3 contains 15 residues. Trimming took off 7 bases at V and 5 bases at J, with 21 bases between the two ends. Germline CDR1 reads SQVTM; CDR2 reads ANQGSEA. DNA of the CDR3: TGCAGCGATAGAGGAAGGGGGAAAGTTCATCAGCCCCAGCATTTT. This codes for CSDRGRGKVHQPQHF.

This clone is a singleton in its sample. The chain carries TRBV7-2 and TRBJ2-2; perhaps TRBD2 as D (6 bases). V was shortened by 6 bases and J by 4 bases, with 18 bases between the two germline ends. Per germline, CDR1 SGHTA and CDR2 FQGNSA. The CDR3 extends over 16 amino acids. The chain's CDR3 is CASRPPSLGGTGELFF. The CDR3 DNA reads as TGTGCCAGCAGACCCCCCAGTTTGGGGGGCACCGGGGAGCTGTTTTTT.